The next 20 T cell receptor beta chains were all read from a single sample in a study of shared clonotypes between healthy human individuals. TCRdb's table, derived via immunoSEQ multiplex PCR, lists solely in-frame clones and lacks some. The data show around 430,000 clones, 70% to 80% seen once. Sequencing input: PBMCs. The receptors shown here come from a woman aged 40 to 50 in good health. Some clones in this sample may be carry-over from other donors' samples.

The chain employs TRBV6-1 and TRBJ2-1; the match to TRBD1 covers 7 bases. Germline V gene data show CDR1 as MNHNS and CDR2 as SASEGT. Losses at the gene ends were 8 bases for V and 6 bases for J; bases not matched to a gene: 13. The CDR3 runs to 15 residues. The CDR3 here is CASVRRGQGGNEQFF. CDR3 in DNA: TGTGCCAGCGTTCGAAGGGGGCAGGGCGGCAATGAGCAGTTCTTC.

This clone appeared a few times. Other DNA variants within this sample encode the same CDR3. The chain employs TRBV5-4 and TRBJ1-1; TRBD1 matches at 7 bases. The CDR3 loop spans 13 amino acids. V lost 4 bases to trimming and J lost 2 bases; unmatched junction nucleotides: 2. Looked up from germline, CDR1 is SGHNT and CDR2 is YYREEE (reference sequence). CDR3 DNA sequence: TGTGCCAGCAGCCGAGGGGGCAACACTGAAGCTTTCTTT. It translates to CASSRGGNTEAFF. Filled out from reference TRBV5-4 and TRBJ1-1, the complete variable domain reads ETGVTQSPTHLIKTRGQQVTLRCSSQSGHNTVSWYQQALGQGPQFIFQYYREEENGRGNFPPRFSGLQFPNYSSELNVNALELDDSALYLCASSRGGNTEAFFGQGTRLTVV.

The chain links TRBV5-1 to TRBJ2-1, with 9 positions matching TRBD2. CDR1 SGHRS and CDR2 YFSETQ come from the germline V gene. Trimming at V came to 7 bases and at J to 2 bases, leaving 4 bases not matched to a gene. The length of the CDR3 is 14 residues. The CDR3 DNA reads TGCGCCAGCTCGGGACTAGCCCCCTACAATGAGCAGTTCTTC. Translating gives CASSGLAPYNEQFF.

This chain joins TRBV25-1 and TRBJ1-4, with a possible D match to TRBD1 (5 bases). The germline V gene encodes CDR1 MGHDK and CDR2 SYGVNS. This CDR3 has 15 residues. Between the trimmed V and J ends, which lost 4 bases and 4 bases, there was a span of 13 bases. The CDR3 bases are TGTGCCAGCAGTGGCCAGGAGGGGTTTAATGAAAAACTGTTTTTT. It yields the protein CASSGQEGFNEKLFF.

This clone was picked up a small number of times. The rearrangement uses TRBV10-3 and TRBJ2-3; 13 nucleotides line up with TRBD2. The ends lost 4 bases at V and 4 bases at J; junction bases unmatched: 5. The V gene's germline CDR1 is ENHRY and CDR2 SYGVKD. This CDR3 is built from 16 residues. Here the CDR3 DNA reads TGTGCCATCAGTGGAGGACTAGCGGGAGATCCAGATACGCAGTATTTT. Translated: CAISGGLAGDPDTQYF.

The CDR3 nucleotides are TGTGCCAGCAGCTTAGGGGTTCGAACAGATACGCAGTATTTT. Encoded protein: CASSLGVRTDTQYF. The chain has TRBV11-2 and TRBJ2-3; no firm D call. Trimming removed 1 base from V and 3 bases from J, with 8 bases in between. Per germline, CDR1 SGHAT and CDR2 FQNNGV. The CDR3 totals 14 residues.

The gene calls are TRBV9 and TRBJ1-3; 7 bases are a match to TRBD1. Trimming at V came to 3 bases and at J to 0 bases, leaving 12 bases not matched to a gene. The CDR3 runs to 18 residues. CDR1 SGDLS and CDR2 YYNGEE come from the germline V gene. CDR3 nucleotide sequence: TGTGCCAGCAGCGGGAACGGCGGGGACAGCGACTCTGGAAACACCATATATTTT. Amino acid sequence: CASSGNGGDSDSGNTIYF.

V and J are TRBV7-2 and TRBJ2-7; D is perhaps TRBD2 (6 bases). V gave up 2 bases and J gave up 3 bases, with 14 bases separating them. Germline V gives CDR1 SGHTA, CDR2 FQGNSA. The CDR3 has 15 residues. The DNA of the CDR3 is TGTGCCAGCAGCTTAAGGGGCGGGGCAGACTACGAGCAGTACTTC. It is translated as CASSLRGGADYEQYF.

This clone was observed once. V and J are TRBV6-5 and TRBJ2-5; D ambiguous. The CDR3 totals 15 residues. Trimming removed 0 bases from V and 5 bases from J, with 13 bases in between. The V gene's germline CDR1 is MNHEY and CDR2 SVGAGI. CDR3 residues: CASSYSVSSGETQYF. The CDR3 DNA reads as TGTGCCAGCAGTTACTCGGTGTCCTCTGGGGAGACCCAGTACTTC.

The chain uses TRBV10-2 and TRBJ2-3; TRBD2 is a possible D gene (5 bases). The length of the CDR3 is 16 residues. CDR1 and CDR2 from the germline V gene are WSHSY and SAAADI. V gave up 6 bases and J gave up 3 bases, with 19 bases separating them. This CDR3 is CASRDTTAARTDTQYF. Here the CDR3 DNA reads TGCGCCAGCAGAGACACCACAGCGGCGCGGACAGATACGCAGTATTTT.

The chain is built from TRBV2 and TRBJ2-3; 9 bases match TRBD2. V shed 2 bases, J shed 2 bases, and the junction held 5 bases outside the gene matches. The germline V gene encodes CDR1 SNHLY and CDR2 FYNNEI. The CDR3 is made up of 16 amino acids. The DNA for the CDR3 is TGTGCCAGCAGTGAATTCCTAGCGGGGAACACAGATACGCAGTATTTT. It yields the protein CASSEFLAGNTDTQYF.

This sequence joins TRBV18 and TRBJ2-7, with 7 bases matching TRBD1. V was pared by 3 bases and J by 3 bases, with 5 bases of the junction left unmatched. The CDR3 loop spans 14 amino acids. Germline values: CDR1 KGHSH, CDR2 LQKENI. The CDR3 DNA sequence: TGTGCCAGCTCACCGGGAGCAGGGGGCTACGAGCAGTACTTC. Translation: CASSPGAGGYEQYF.

The chain combines TRBV5-8 with TRBJ2-2, with a weak D call TRBD1 (5 bases). V dropped 5 bases and J dropped 2 bases, with 16 bases sitting between them. CDR3 length: 16 residues. Germline V gene sequence: CDR1 SGHTS, CDR2 YDEGEE. The CDR3 loop reads CASRQEIAINTGELFF. Here the CDR3 DNA reads TGTGCCAGCAGACAGGAAATAGCAATCAACACCGGGGAGCTGTTTTTT.

The chain links TRBV6-5 to TRBJ2-1; D not resolved. This CDR3 comprises 13 residues. Trimming took off 2 bases at V and 9 bases at J, with 11 bases between the two ends. Germline lookup yields CDR1 MNHEY and CDR2 SVGAGI. The CDR3 coding sequence is TGTGCCAGCAGTTACGTGGAATATACTGAGCAGTTCTTC. Translation: CASSYVEYTEQFF.

This chain joins TRBV4-3 and TRBJ1-2; 10 nucleotides align to TRBD1. V trimming: 2 bases; J trimming: 8 bases; junction bases outside the gene matches: 5. Looked up from germline, CDR1 is LGHNA and CDR2 is YSLEER. This CDR3 region has 14 residues. The chain's CDR3 is CASSQPDRGGGYTF. DNA for the CDR3: TGCGCCAGCAGCCAACCGGACAGGGGGGGCGGCTACACCTTC.

The rearrangement links TRBV9 to TRBJ2-5, with D perhaps matching TRBD2 (7 bases). Germline V gene sequence: CDR1 SGDLS, CDR2 YYNGEE. The CDR3 extends over 15 amino acids. V lost 4 bases to trimming and J lost 5 bases, with 18 bases between them. In DNA form, the CDR3 reads TGTGCCAGCAGCTCCGGGGGAGGGGGTGTCGAGACCCAGTACTTC. Translating gives CASSSGGGGVETQYF.

The chain is built from TRBV6-1 and TRBJ1-5, with TRBD1 as a possible D gene (6 bases). The CDR3 loop spans 13 amino acids. Trimming cost V 8 bases and J 7 bases, with 15 bases left between them. Looked up from germline, CDR1 is MNHNS and CDR2 is SASEGT. CDR3 region: CASGRPGGQPQHF. The CDR3, as DNA: TGTGCCAGCGGTAGACCGGGGGGCCAGCCCCAGCATTTT.

This clone has only a few counts. This chain links TRBV15 with TRBJ1-5; D ambiguous. CDR1 is LNHNV and CDR2 is YYDKDF in the germline V gene (reference sequence). This CDR3 has 15 residues. V shed 0 bases and J shed 4 bases, with 10 bases lying between them. The CDR3: CATSRDLAQNQPQHF. For the CDR3, the DNA is TGTGCCACCAGCAGAGATCTAGCCCAAAATCAGCCCCAGCATTTT. Supplemented by reference TRBV15 and TRBJ1-5, the full variable domain reads DAMVIQNPRYQVTQFGKPVTLSCSQTLNHNVMYWYQQKSSQAPKLLFHYYDKDFNNEADTPDNFQSRRPNTSFCFLDIRSPGLGDTAMYLCATSRDLAQNQPQHFGDGTRLSIL.

This chain uses TRBV2 with TRBJ2-7; TRBD1 matches 7 bases. J gave up 2 bases and V 5 bases, and 9 bases lay outside the gene matches. The CDR3 consists of 15 residues. CDR1 SNHLY and CDR2 FYNNEI come from the germline V gene. This CDR3 reads CASSIGGLSTYEQYF. DNA for the CDR3: TGTGCCAGCAGTATAGGGGGCCTCTCAACCTACGAGCAGTACTTC.

The V and J genes are TRBV7-2 and TRBJ1-5, with D tentatively TRBD1 (6 bases). V lost 2 bases to trimming and J lost 3 bases, with 11 bases between them. CDR3 length: 15 amino acids. CDR1 and CDR2 from the germline V gene are SGHTA and FQGNSA. The CDR3 DNA reads as TGTGCCAGCAGCTTATTCGGACAGCTCAATCAGCCCCAGCATTTT. Encoded protein: CASSLFGQLNQPQHF.